The 25 T cell receptor beta chains given below trace back to one sample, sequenced in a study of shared clonotypes between healthy human individuals. Libraries were prepared by immunoSEQ multiplex PCR; TCRdb keeps only in-frame clonotypes and omits some of them. The sample comprises about 2,200,000 clones, 85% to 95% of which are singletons, and 1.5% to 2% rests with the top ten. As defined, naive CD8 cells were CD45RO-negative and positively selected for CCR7, with terminally differentiated effector memory CD45RA+ cells excluded. The specimen was naive CD8+ T cells from PBMCs. These receptor sequences come from a young man in good health. Some clones in this sample may be carry-over from other donors' samples.

This chain connects TRBV30 to TRBJ2-2; 9 positions match TRBD2. This CDR3 comprises 15 residues. The V gene end was trimmed by 3 bases and the J gene end by 4 bases; junction bases not matched to a gene: 6. Germline V CDR1 and CDR2: GTSNPN, SVGIG (reference sequence). This chain's CDR3 is CAWSRLAEPTGELFF. CDR3 in DNA: TGTGCCTGGAGCCGACTAGCGGAGCCCACCGGGGAGCTGTTTTTT.

This chain connects TRBV5-4 to TRBJ1-1; D unclear. This CDR3 is built from 16 residues. Per germline, CDR1 SGHNT and CDR2 YYREEE (reference sequence). The V end was cut by 0 bases, the J end by 0 bases, with 12 bases between. CDR3 nucleotide sequence: TGTGCCAGCAGCTTGGATGACTGGGGTATGAACACTGAAGCTTTCTTT. Translating gives CASSLDDWGMNTEAFF.

There are a few counts of this clone. Other DNA sequences of this sample code for an identical CDR3. The chain uses TRBV6-5 and TRBJ2-2, with D uncertain. Per the germline V gene, CDR1 is MNHEY and CDR2 is SVGAGI. This CDR3 has 13 residues. Trimming stripped 6 bases from V and 4 bases from J, with 9 bases between. The CDR3 coding sequence is TGTGCCAGCAGCCCCGCCCTCACCGGGGAGCTGTTTTTT. Translating it yields CASSPALTGELFF.

Of note for this clone: The sample has other DNA sequences that encode this CDR3 too. The V and J genes are TRBV7-9 and TRBJ2-7, with TRBD1 matching over 7 bases. V shed 5 bases and J 0 bases; nucleotides not matched to a gene: 7. Germline lookup yields CDR1 SEHNR and CDR2 FQNEAQ (reference sequence). This CDR3 comprises 15 residues. CDR3 coding DNA: TGTGCCAGCAGCGGAAGACAGGGAAGCTCCTACGAGCAGTACTTC. Translating it yields CASSGRQGSSYEQYF.

This chain connects TRBV9 to TRBJ1-3; D gene uncertain. The germline gives CDR1 SGDLS, CDR2 YYNGEE. The V end was cut by 3 bases, the J end by 4 bases, with 5 bases between. The CDR3 extends over 12 amino acids. CDR3 nucleotides: TGTGCCAGCAGCGGGAGAGGAAACACCATATATTTT. It codes for CASSGRGNTIYF. Complete variable domain (other parts from reference TRBV9 and TRBJ1-3): DSGVTQTPKHLITATGQRVTLRCSPRSGDLSVYWYQQSLDQGLQFLIQYYNGEERAKGNILERFSAQQFPDLHSELNLSSLELGDSALYFCASSGRGNTIYFGEGSWLTVV.

V is TRBV15 and J is TRBJ1-4, with D possibly TRBD1 on 6 matching bases. There are 13 residues in the CDR3. Germline CDR1 is LNHNV and CDR2 is YYDKDF (reference sequence). The V end was cut by 7 bases, the J end by 4 bases, with 10 bases between. The chain's CDR3 is CATMGASNEKLFF. Here the CDR3 DNA reads TGTGCCACCATGGGGGCCAGTAATGAAAAACTGTTTTTT. Full variable domain (remainder filled in from reference TRBV15 and TRBJ1-4): DAMVIQNPRYQVTQFGKPVTLSCSQTLNHNVMYWYQQKSSQAPKLLFHYYDKDFNNEADTPDNFQSRRPNTSFCFLDIRSPGLGDTAMYLCATMGASNEKLFFGSGTQLSVL.

The rearrangement joins TRBV19 to TRBJ1-5; D is uncertain. This CDR3 contains 13 residues. Germline V gene lookup returns CDR1 LNHDA and CDR2 SQIVND (reference sequence). V gave up 10 bases and J gave up 3 bases, with 13 bases separating them. CDR3 nucleotides: TGTGCCACAAGTTGGGGTTTCAATCAGCCCCAGCATTTT. It yields the protein CATSWGFNQPQHF. Together with reference TRBV19 and TRBJ1-5, the CDR3 gives the full variable domain: DGGITQSPKYLFRKEGQNVTLSCEQNLNHDAMYWYRQDPGQGLRLIYYSQIVNDFQKGDIAEGYSVSREKKESFPLTVTSAQKNPTAFYLCATSWGFNQPQHFGDGTRLSIL.

The chain joins TRBV11-2 to TRBJ2-3; D uncertain. Germline lookup yields CDR1 SGHAT and CDR2 FQNNGV. The CDR3 covers 16 residues. V lost 5 bases to trimming and J lost 3 bases, with 18 bases between them. The DNA of the CDR3 is TGTGCCAGCAGCCCCCTAGGCGGCAGAACGACAGATACGCAGTATTTT. Amino acids: CASSPLGGRTTDTQYF.

This chain connects TRBV4-2 to TRBJ2-7; D is perhaps TRBD1 or TRBD2 (5 bases each). V was trimmed by 2 bases and J by 0 bases, leaving 14 bases between them. This CDR3 has 16 amino acids. Germline CDR1 reads LGHNA; CDR2 reads YNFKEQ. CDR3 loop: CASSQSPGPNSYEQYF. The CDR3 DNA reads as TGTGCCAGCAGCCAATCGCCGGGACCTAACTCCTACGAGCAGTACTTC.

The chain couples TRBV29-1 to TRBJ2-1; D perhaps matches TRBD1 (5 bases). Trimming removed 2 bases at V and 4 bases at J, with 6 bases between. The CDR3 sequence is 12 residues long. Germline values: CDR1 SQVTM, CDR2 ANQGSEA. CDR3 protein: CSVEQGYNEQFF. The CDR3 coding sequence is TGCAGCGTTGAACAGGGATACAATGAGCAGTTCTTC.

The chain is built from TRBV4-3 and TRBJ2-1; 9 bases map to TRBD2. This CDR3 region has 15 residues. Germline V gene sequence: CDR1 LGHNA, CDR2 YSLEER. V lost 2 bases to trimming and J lost 2 bases; unmatched junction nucleotides: 1. The CDR3 DNA reads as TGCGCCAGCAGCCAAAGCGGGGGGACCTACAATGAGCAGTTCTTC. Its protein product is CASSQSGGTYNEQFF.

The chain carries TRBV27 and TRBJ2-1, with TRBD2 matching 9 bases. The V gene's germline CDR1 is MNHEY and CDR2 SMNVEV (reference sequence). The ends lost 2 bases at V and 5 bases at J; junction bases unmatched: 7. The CDR3 contains 16 residues. The CDR3 loop reads CASSLTREGLHNEQFF. For the CDR3, the DNA is TGTGCCAGCAGTTTAACGCGGGAGGGCCTACACAATGAGCAGTTCTTC.

The chain is built from TRBV7-2 and TRBJ2-1; perhaps TRBD1 as D (6 bases). The V gene lost 5 bases and the J gene lost 9 bases, with 14 bases spanning the gap. This CDR3 spans 13 amino acids. The germline V gene encodes CDR1 SGHTA and CDR2 FQGNSA. For the CDR3, the DNA is TGTGCCAGCAGCCACAGGGTCTTTCCTGAGCAGTTCTTC. Amino acid sequence: CASSHRVFPEQFF.

The V call is TRBV27, the J call TRBJ2-1; D is possibly TRBD1 or TRBD2 (5 bases each). CDR1 and CDR2 from the germline V gene are MNHEY and SMNVEV (reference sequence). Trimming cost V 4 bases and J 6 bases, with 19 bases left between them. The CDR3 covers 16 residues. CDR3 amino acids: CASSSYRDPPPNEQFF. The CDR3 nucleotides are TGTGCCAGCAGTTCGTACCGGGACCCTCCCCCCAATGAGCAGTTCTTC.

CDR3 nucleotide sequence: TGTGCCAGCAAACCCAATACTCTAGAAGGACTCGGGAACACCATATATTTT. This gives the protein CASKPNTLEGLGNTIYF. The chain uses TRBV11-2 and TRBJ1-3; D gene uncertain. Germline-derived CDR1 and CDR2 are SGHAT and FQNNGV. Trimming took off 7 bases at V and 7 bases at J, with 26 bases between the two ends. The CDR3 length is 17 residues.

The gene calls are TRBV28 and TRBJ2-7; D is perhaps TRBD1 or TRBD2 (5 bases each). Germline values: CDR1 MDHEN, CDR2 SYDVKM. V dropped 3 bases and J dropped 2 bases, with 14 bases sitting between them. The length of the CDR3 is 15 residues. The CDR3: CASSLMRGATYEQYF. For the CDR3, the DNA is TGTGCCAGCAGTTTGATGAGGGGCGCAACCTACGAGCAGTACTTC.

This clone has just one count. The V gene is TRBV13, the J gene TRBJ2-1; D possibly uses TRBD1 or TRBD2 (5 bases each). Trimming stripped 5 bases from V and 4 bases from J, with 15 bases between. The germline CDR1 and CDR2 sequences are PRHDT and FYEKMQ (reference sequence). There are 15 residues in the CDR3. The CDR3 reads CASSIEPGRYNEQFF. The CDR3 coding sequence is TGTGCCAGCAGCATAGAGCCGGGGCGGTACAATGAGCAGTTCTTC.

The rearrangement links TRBV6-1 to TRBJ2-5, with D maybe TRBD2 (6 bases). The tail of the sequence fits TRBJ2-7 better, so the J call may be wrong. This CDR3 is 16 amino acids long. Germline lookup yields CDR1 MNHNS and CDR2 SASEGT. The CDR3 DNA is TGTGCCAGCAGTGTATTGGAGGGACTTGATACCTACGAGCAGTACTTC. The encoded protein is CASSVLEGLDTYEQYF.

The rearrangement uses TRBV6-5 and TRBJ1-4, with D unresolved. Germline CDR1 and CDR2: MNHEY and SVGAGI. With 7 bases removed from V and 12 bases from J, the gap between germline ends came to 6 bases. The CDR3 consists of 9 residues. In DNA form, the CDR3 reads TGTGCCAGCAATCGAGAACTGTTTTTT. It translates to CASNRELFF.

This clone was found a few times. This sequence joins TRBV2 and TRBJ1-1; D not resolved. Germline V lookup: CDR1 SNHLY, CDR2 FYNNEI. The CDR3 sequence is 14 residues long. Trimming removed 3 bases at V and 3 bases at J, with 11 bases between. CDR3 protein: CASSDPRRDTEAFF. The CDR3 DNA reads as TGTGCCAGCAGTGACCCCCGGCGGGACACTGAAGCTTTCTTT.

The genes are TRBV11-2 and TRBJ1-2, with unresolved D. With 2 bases removed from V and 4 bases from J, the gap between germline ends came to 8 bases. This CDR3 has 13 amino acids. CDR1 and CDR2 (germline): SGHAT, FQNNGV. As DNA, the CDR3 is TGTGCCAGCAGCTTAAGAGGGTTCTATGGCTACACCTTC. It encodes CASSLRGFYGYTF.

The chain joins TRBV2 to TRBJ2-5, with a possible D match to TRBD2 (5 bases). The CDR3 spans 15 residues. V was shortened by 1 base and J by 2 bases, with 11 bases between the two germline ends. From germline, CDR1 is SNHLY and CDR2 FYNNEI. The CDR3 region has the DNA TGTGCCAGCAGTGAAGGACCCCCGGGGCAAGAGACCCAGTACTTC. Residues: CASSEGPPGQETQYF.

The rearrangement uses TRBV11-2 and TRBJ2-1; D is uncertain. Germline V CDR1 and CDR2: SGHAT, FQNNGV. The CDR3 length is 16 residues. Trimming stripped 5 bases from V and 3 bases from J, with 17 bases between. The DNA of the CDR3 is TGTGCCAGCAGCCGAAATCCTGACCCCATCTACAATGAGCAGTTCTTC. This gives the protein CASSRNPDPIYNEQFF.

The chain carries TRBV5-1 and TRBJ1-2; perhaps TRBD1 as D (6 bases). Trimming stripped 0 bases from V and 4 bases from J, with 19 bases between. CDR1 and CDR2 from the germline V gene are SGHRS and YFSETQ. This CDR3 contains 17 residues. CDR3 sequence reads: CASSLAVRAGVSYGYTF. The DNA for the CDR3 is TGCGCCAGCAGCTTGGCCGTAAGGGCAGGGGTGAGCTATGGCTACACCTTC.

The rearrangement links TRBV6-6 to TRBJ2-5; no definite D call. The CDR3 has 11 amino acids. Germline V gives CDR1 MNHNY, CDR2 SVGAGI (reference sequence). V gave up 1 base and J gave up 5 bases, with 2 bases separating them. CDR3 nucleotide sequence: TGTGCCAGCAGTTACTGGGAGACCCAGTACTTC. Its protein is CASSYWETQYF.